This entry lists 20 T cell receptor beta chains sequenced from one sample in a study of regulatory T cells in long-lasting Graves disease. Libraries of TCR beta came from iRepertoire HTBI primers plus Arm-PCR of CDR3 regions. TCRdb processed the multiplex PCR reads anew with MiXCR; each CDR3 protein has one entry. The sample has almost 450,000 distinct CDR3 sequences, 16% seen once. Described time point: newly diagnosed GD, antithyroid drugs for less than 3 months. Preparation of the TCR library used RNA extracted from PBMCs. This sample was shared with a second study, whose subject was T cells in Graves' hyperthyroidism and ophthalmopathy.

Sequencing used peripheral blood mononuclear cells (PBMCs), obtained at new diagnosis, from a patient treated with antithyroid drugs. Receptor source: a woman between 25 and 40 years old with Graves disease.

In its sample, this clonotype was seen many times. The CDR3 DNA reads TGTGCCAGCAGCTACCGGGGACTAGCGGGAGGGCGGGTATACGAGCAGTACTTC. Translation: CASSYRGLAGGRVYEQYF. The chain combines TRBV7-9 with TRBJ2-7; TRBD2 matches at 16 bases. J was trimmed by 4 bases and V by 4 bases; bases with no gene match: 10. The CDR3 is made up of 18 amino acids. Germline V gene sequence: CDR1 SEHNR, CDR2 FQNEAQ (reference sequence).

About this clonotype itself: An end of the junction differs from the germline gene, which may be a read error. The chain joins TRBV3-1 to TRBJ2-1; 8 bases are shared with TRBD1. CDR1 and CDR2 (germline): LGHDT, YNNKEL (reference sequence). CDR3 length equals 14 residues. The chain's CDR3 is CASSGGNSSNEQFF. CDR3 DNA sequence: TGTGCCTCCTCAGGGGGCAACTCCTCCAATGAGCAGTTCTTC.

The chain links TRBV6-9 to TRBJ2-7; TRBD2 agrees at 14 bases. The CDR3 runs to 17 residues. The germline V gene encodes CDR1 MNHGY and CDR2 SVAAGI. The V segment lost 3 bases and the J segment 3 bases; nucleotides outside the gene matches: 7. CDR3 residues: CASSYSGTSGGFYEQYF. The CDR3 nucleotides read TGTGCCAGCAGTTACTCTGGGACTAGCGGGGGATTCTACGAGCAGTACTTC.

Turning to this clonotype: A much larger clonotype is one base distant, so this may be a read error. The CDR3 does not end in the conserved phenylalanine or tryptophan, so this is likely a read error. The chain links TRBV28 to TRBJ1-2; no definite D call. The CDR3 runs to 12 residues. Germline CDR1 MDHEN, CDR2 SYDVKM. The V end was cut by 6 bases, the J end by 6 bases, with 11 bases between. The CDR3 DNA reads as TGTGCCAGCAGCCTCCAAAGGGATGGCTACACCTCC. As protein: CASSLQRDGYTS.

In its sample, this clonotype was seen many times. CDR3 nucleotides: TGTGCCAGCAATCTTCGGGGACCAGATACGCAGTATTTT. Its protein is CASNLRGPDTQYF. V gene TRBV2 combines with J gene TRBJ2-3; D possibly uses TRBD1 or TRBD2 (5 bases each). Per the germline V gene, CDR1 is SNHLY and CDR2 is FYNNEI. CDR3 length: 13 residues. With 7 bases removed from V and 4 bases from J, the gap between germline ends came to 12 bases.

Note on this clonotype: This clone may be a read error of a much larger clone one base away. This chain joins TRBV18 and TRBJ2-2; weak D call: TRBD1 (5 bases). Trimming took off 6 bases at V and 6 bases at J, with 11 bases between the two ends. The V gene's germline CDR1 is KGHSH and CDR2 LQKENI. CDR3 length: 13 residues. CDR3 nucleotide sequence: TGTGCCAGCTCCAGGGTTGACGCCGGGGAGCTGTTTTTT. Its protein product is CASSRVDAGELFF. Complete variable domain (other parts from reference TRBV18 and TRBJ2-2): NAGVMQNPRHLVRRRGQEARLRCSPMKGHSHVYWYRQLPEEGLKFMVYLQKENIIDESGMPKERFSAEFPKEGPSILRIQQVVRGDSAAYFCASSRVDAGELFFGEGSRLTVL.

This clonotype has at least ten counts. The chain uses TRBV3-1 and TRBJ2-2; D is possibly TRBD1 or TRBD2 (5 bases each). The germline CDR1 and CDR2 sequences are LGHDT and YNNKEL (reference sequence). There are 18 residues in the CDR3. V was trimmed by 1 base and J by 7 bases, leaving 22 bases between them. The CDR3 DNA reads TGTGCCAGCAGCCAAGCCCTTTTTACCGGGACCCTCCTCGGGGAGCTGTTTTTT. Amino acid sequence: CASSQALFTGTLLGELFF.

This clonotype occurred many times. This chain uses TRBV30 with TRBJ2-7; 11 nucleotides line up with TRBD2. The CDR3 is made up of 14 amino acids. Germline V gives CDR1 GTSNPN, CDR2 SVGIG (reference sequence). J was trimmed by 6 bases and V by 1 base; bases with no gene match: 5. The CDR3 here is CAWSETSGISEQYF. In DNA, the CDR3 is TGTGCCTGGAGTGAGACTAGCGGGATCTCCGAGCAGTACTTC.

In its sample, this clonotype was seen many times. The CDR3 bases are TGCAGTGCTAGGTCGGTTGACTACGAGCAGTACTTC. Its protein product is CSARSVDYEQYF. J is TRBJ2-7 and V is TRBV20-1, with unresolved D. Germline lookup yields CDR1 DFQATT and CDR2 SNEGSKA (reference sequence). V was shortened by 3 bases and J by 3 bases, with 9 bases between the two germline ends. The CDR3 is 12 residues long.

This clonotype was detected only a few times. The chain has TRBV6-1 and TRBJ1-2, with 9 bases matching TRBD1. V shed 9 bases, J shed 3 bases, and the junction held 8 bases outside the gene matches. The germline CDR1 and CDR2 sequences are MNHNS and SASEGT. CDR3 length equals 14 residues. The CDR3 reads CARVPDRGDYGYTF. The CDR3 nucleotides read TGTGCCAGGGTACCGGACAGGGGCGACTATGGCTACACCTTC.

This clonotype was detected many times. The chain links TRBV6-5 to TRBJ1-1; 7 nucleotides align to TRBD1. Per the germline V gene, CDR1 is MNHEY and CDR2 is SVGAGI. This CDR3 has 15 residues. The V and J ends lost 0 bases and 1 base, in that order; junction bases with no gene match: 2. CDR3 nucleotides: TGTGCCAGCAGTTACTCCAACAGGGGGAACACTGAAGCTTTCTTT. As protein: CASSYSNRGNTEAFF.

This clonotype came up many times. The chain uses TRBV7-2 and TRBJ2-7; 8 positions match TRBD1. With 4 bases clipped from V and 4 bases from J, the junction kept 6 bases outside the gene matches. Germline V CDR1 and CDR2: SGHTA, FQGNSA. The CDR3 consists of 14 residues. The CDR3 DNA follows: TGTGCCAGCAGCTCCGGGACAGGCGGGTACGAGCAGTACTTC. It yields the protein CASSSGTGGYEQYF. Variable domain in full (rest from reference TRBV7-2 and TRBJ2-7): GAGVSQSPSNKVTEKGKDVELRCDPISGHTALYWYRQSLGQGLEFLIYFQGNSAPDKSGLPSDRFSAERTGGSVSTLTIQRTQQEDSAVYLCASSSGTGGYEQYFGPGTRLTVT.

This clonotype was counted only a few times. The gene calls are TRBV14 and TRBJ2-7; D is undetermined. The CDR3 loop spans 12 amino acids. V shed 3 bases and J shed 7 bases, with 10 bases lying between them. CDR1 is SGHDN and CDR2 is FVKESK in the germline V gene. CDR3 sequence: CASSHNTLEQYF. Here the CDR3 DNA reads TGTGCCAGCAGCCACAATACCCTGGAGCAGTACTTC.

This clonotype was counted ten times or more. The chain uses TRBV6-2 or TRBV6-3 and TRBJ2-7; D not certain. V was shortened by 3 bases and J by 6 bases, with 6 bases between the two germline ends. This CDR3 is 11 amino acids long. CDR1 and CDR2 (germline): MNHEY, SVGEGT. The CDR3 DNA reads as TGTGCCAGCAGTTATAGCCGCGAGCAGTACTTC. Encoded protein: CASSYSREQYF.

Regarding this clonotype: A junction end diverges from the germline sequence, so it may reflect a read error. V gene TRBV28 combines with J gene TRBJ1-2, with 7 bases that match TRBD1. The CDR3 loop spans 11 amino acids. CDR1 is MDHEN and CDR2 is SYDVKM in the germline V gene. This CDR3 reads CAIRGDYGYTF. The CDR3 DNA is TGCGCTATCAGGGGGGACTATGGCTACACCTTC.

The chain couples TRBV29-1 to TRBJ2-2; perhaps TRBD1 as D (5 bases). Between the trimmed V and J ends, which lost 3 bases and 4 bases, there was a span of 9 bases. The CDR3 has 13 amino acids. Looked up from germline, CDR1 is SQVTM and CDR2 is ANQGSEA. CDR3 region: CSVDREGTGELFF. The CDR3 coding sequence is TGCAGCGTTGACAGGGAAGGCACCGGGGAGCTGTTTTTT.

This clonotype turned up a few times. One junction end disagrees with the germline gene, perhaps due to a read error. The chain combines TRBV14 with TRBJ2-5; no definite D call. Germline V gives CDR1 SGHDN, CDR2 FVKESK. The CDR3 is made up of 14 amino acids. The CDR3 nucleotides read TGTGCCGGCAGCCAACTCGTCTACCCGGAGACCCAGTACTTC. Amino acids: CAGSQLVYPETQYF. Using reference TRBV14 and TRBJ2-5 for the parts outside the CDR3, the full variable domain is EAGVTQFPSHSVIEKGQTVTLRCDPISGHDNLYWYRRVMGKEIKFLLHFVKESKQDESGMPNNRFLAERTGGTYSTLKVQPAELEDSGVYFCAGSQLVYPETQYFGPGTRLLVL.

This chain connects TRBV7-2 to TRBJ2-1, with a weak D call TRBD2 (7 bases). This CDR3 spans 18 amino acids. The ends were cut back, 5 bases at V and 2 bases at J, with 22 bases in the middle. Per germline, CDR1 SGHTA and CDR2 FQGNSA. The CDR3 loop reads CASSPRGGYGGTYNEQFF. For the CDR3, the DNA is TGTGCCAGCAGCCCGAGGGGGGGTTATGGGGGGACCTACAATGAGCAGTTCTTC.

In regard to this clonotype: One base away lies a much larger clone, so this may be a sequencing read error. The CDR3 region has the DNA TGTGCCAGCAGCCCGACGCCCAGCTCTGGGGCCAACGTCCTGACTTTC. It specifies CASSPTPSSGANVLTF. This chain joins TRBV7-9 and TRBJ2-6; D not resolved. The germline CDR1 and CDR2 sequences are SEHNR and FQNEAQ (reference sequence). The CDR3 is 16 residues long. Between the trimmed V and J ends, which lost 5 bases and 0 bases, there was a span of 11 bases.

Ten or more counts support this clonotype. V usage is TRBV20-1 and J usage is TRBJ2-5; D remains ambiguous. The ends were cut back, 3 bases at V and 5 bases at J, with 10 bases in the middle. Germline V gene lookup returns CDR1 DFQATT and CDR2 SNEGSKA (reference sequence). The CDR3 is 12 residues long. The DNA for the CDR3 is TGCAGTGCTAGGGGGTCTCAGGAGACCCAGTACTTC. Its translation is CSARGSQETQYF.